One sample yielded the 21 T cell receptor beta chains listed below, sequenced in a study of shared clonotypes between healthy human individuals. This table comes from immunoSEQ multiplex PCR, and its TCRdb copy is limited to in-frame clones, with some not included. The sample has millions of clones, roughly 92% seen once. Sequencing input: naive CD4+ T cells sorted from blood. Documented subset: CD45RA+ positively selected. These receptors were obtained from a man aged 18 to 29 in good health.

The V and J genes are TRBV2 and TRBJ2-3; maybe TRBD2 (6 bases). Trimming cost V 6 bases and J 3 bases, with 13 bases left between them. Germline CDR1 and CDR2: SNHLY and FYNNEI. This CDR3 is built from 14 residues. The CDR3 sequence: CASSRDSTTDTQYF. CDR3 nucleotides: TGTGCCAGCAGCCGGGACTCGACGACAGATACGCAGTATTTT.

J is TRBJ1-1 and V is TRBV6-5, with 7 positions matching TRBD1. J lost 4 bases, V lost 5 bases, and 1 base had no gene match. Germline CDR1 reads MNHEY; CDR2 reads SVGAGI. This CDR3 contains 12 residues. CDR3 sequence: CASSAGGTEAFF. Here the CDR3 DNA reads TGTGCCAGCAGTGCAGGGGGCACTGAAGCTTTCTTT.

The chain links TRBV9 to TRBJ2-5; D may be TRBD1 (6 bases). Germline lookup yields CDR1 SGDLS and CDR2 YYNGEE. Trimming shortened V by 3 bases and J by 1 base, and 13 bases separated the two germline ends. This CDR3 has 15 residues. CDR3 amino acids: CASSGSGTRQETQYF. In DNA form, the CDR3 reads TGTGCCAGCAGCGGGTCAGGGACACGCCAAGAGACCCAGTACTTC.

The V call is TRBV5-4, the J call TRBJ2-5; 8 bases fit TRBD1. CDR1 SGHNT and CDR2 YYREEE come from the germline V gene (reference sequence). V was clipped by 0 bases and J by 2 bases; unmatched bases: 3. The CDR3 is 15 amino acids. Written as DNA, the CDR3 is TGTGCCAGCAGCTTGGAATGGACAGGGCAAGAGACCCAGTACTTC. Its translation is CASSLEWTGQETQYF.

This rearrangement joins TRBV11-2 to TRBJ1-6; the D gene is possibly TRBD1 (6 bases). The germline V gene has CDR1 SGHAT and CDR2 FQNNGV. Trimming shortened V by 5 bases and J by 8 bases, and 13 bases separated the two germline ends. The CDR3 has 14 amino acids. The CDR3 here is CASSPARGDSPLHF. In DNA form, the CDR3 reads TGTGCCAGCAGCCCCGCCAGGGGCGATTCACCCCTCCACTTT.

The rearrangement links TRBV6-6 to TRBJ2-7; 12 nucleotides align to TRBD2. CDR1 is MNHNY and CDR2 is SVGAGI in the germline V gene (reference sequence). The trim removed 0 bases at V and 2 bases at J, leaving 2 bases unmatched. The CDR3 covers 16 residues. CDR3 sequence reads: CASSYSLAGGPYEQYF. The CDR3, as DNA: TGTGCCAGCAGTTACTCCCTAGCGGGGGGGCCCTACGAGCAGTACTTC.

V usage is TRBV6-6 and J usage is TRBJ1-2; D not resolved. CDR1 and CDR2 from the germline V gene are MNHNY and SVGAGI (reference sequence). The CDR3 covers 15 residues. Trimming stripped 2 bases from V and 7 bases from J, with 17 bases between. The chain's CDR3 is CASSYPGSSEPGYTF. Here the CDR3 DNA reads TGTGCCAGCAGTTACCCGGGTTCCTCCGAGCCTGGCTACACCTTC.

V is TRBV7-9 and J is TRBJ2-5; 11 bases align to TRBD2. There are 14 residues in the CDR3. Per germline, CDR1 SEHNR and CDR2 FQNEAQ (reference sequence). J was trimmed by 5 bases and V by 5 bases; bases with no gene match: 4. CDR3 protein: CASSPRTSGETQYF. CDR3 nucleotide sequence: TGTGCCAGCAGCCCCCGGACTAGCGGGGAGACCCAGTACTTC.

V is TRBV10-3 and J is TRBJ1-6; D perhaps matches TRBD1 (5 bases). Deletions cut 0 bases from V and 7 bases from J, with 7 bases between. CDR3 length equals 14 residues. Germline CDR1 ENHRY, CDR2 SYGVKD. This CDR3 is CAISESWGNSPLHF. The CDR3 DNA sequence: TGTGCCATCAGTGAGTCCTGGGGGAATTCACCCCTCCACTTT.

The chain has TRBV13 and TRBJ2-7; 10 bases align to TRBD2. This CDR3 is 17 amino acids long. Germline CDR1 is PRHDT and CDR2 is FYEKMQ (reference sequence). The V segment lost 5 bases and the J segment 0 bases; nucleotides outside the gene matches: 10. In DNA, the CDR3 is TGTGCCAGCAGCCGAGCTCTTCTAGCGGGGGACTCCTACGAGCAGTACTTC. Translated, it gives CASSRALLAGDSYEQYF. The variable domain in full, completed from reference TRBV13 and TRBJ2-7, reads AAGVIQSPRHLIKEKRETATLKCYPIPRHDTVYWYQQGPGQDPQFLISFYEKMQSDKGSIPDRFSAQQFSDYHSELNMSSLELGDSALYFCASSRALLAGDSYEQYFGPGTRLTVT.

The CDR3 spells CASSLGGGTVNSPLHF. The DNA for the CDR3 is TGTGCCAGCAGCTTGGGAGGGGGGACAGTGAATTCACCCCTCCACTTT. The chain couples TRBV5-4 to TRBJ1-6; 7 bases align to TRBD1. The V gene end was trimmed by 0 bases and the J gene end by 7 bases; junction bases not matched to a gene: 7. CDR1 and CDR2 (germline): SGHNT, YYREEE (reference sequence). The CDR3 consists of 16 residues. Based on the CDR3 plus reference TRBV5-4 and TRBJ1-6, the full variable domain is ETGVTQSPTHLIKTRGQQVTLRCSSQSGHNTVSWYQQALGQGPQFIFQYYREEENGRGNFPPRFSGLQFPNYSSELNVNALELDDSALYLCASSLGGGTVNSPLHFGNGTRLTVT.

Here the CDR3 DNA reads TGCGCCAGCATTATGAGGTCGGGGTCTAATGAAAAACTGTTTTTT. It is translated as CASIMRSGSNEKLFF. The rearrangement joins TRBV10-1 to TRBJ1-4, with no clear D. The V and J ends lost 7 bases and 3 bases respectively, with 15 bases between them. CDR1 is WNHNN, CDR2 SYGVQD, per germline (reference sequence). The CDR3 length is 15 residues.

The rearrangement uses TRBV10-3 and TRBJ2-7, with a weak D call TRBD1 (6 bases). The CDR3 sequence is 16 residues long. The V end was cut by 0 bases, the J end by 0 bases, with 12 bases between. The V gene's germline CDR1 is ENHRY and CDR2 SYGVKD. CDR3 region: CAISESVGTHSYEQYF. The CDR3 coding sequence is TGTGCCATCAGTGAGTCGGTCGGGACACACTCCTACGAGCAGTACTTC.

CDR3 nucleotide sequence: TGTGCCAGCTCACCATCGACGGGGGGCTCTGGAAACACCATATATTTT. As protein: CASSPSTGGSGNTIYF. The rearrangement links TRBV18 to TRBJ1-3; D is possibly TRBD1 (5 bases). V shed 2 bases and J shed 0 bases, with 11 bases lying between them. Per the germline V gene, CDR1 is KGHSH and CDR2 is LQKENI. CDR3 size: 16 residues.

As concerns this clone: Other DNA sequences in this sample translate to the same CDR3. This chain uses TRBV30 with TRBJ1-3; D gene uncertain. Per germline, CDR1 GTSNPN and CDR2 SVGIG (reference sequence). The CDR3 sequence is 13 residues long. V lost 1 base and J lost 4, with 8 bases in between. The CDR3 nucleotides are TGTGCCTGGAGTGCAGGTCGGGGAAACACCATATATTTT. Its protein product is CAWSAGRGNTIYF. The whole variable domain, filled in from reference TRBV30 and TRBJ1-3, reads SQTIHQWPATLVQPVGSPLSLECTVEGTSNPNLYWYRQAAGRGLQLLFYSVGIGQISSEVPQNLSASRPQDRQFILSSKKLLLSDSGFYLCAWSAGRGNTIYFGEGSWLTVV.

V usage is TRBV4-1 and J usage is TRBJ2-1; 7 bases match TRBD1. CDR1 and CDR2 from the germline V gene are MGHRA and YSYEKL. V lost 0 bases and J lost 4; bases outside the gene matches: 6. The CDR3 is made up of 16 amino acids. For the CDR3, the DNA is TGCGCCAGCAGCCAAGAGGGACAGATACGATACAATGAGCAGTTCTTC. Amino acids: CASSQEGQIRYNEQFF.

This chain uses TRBV7-8 with TRBJ2-5, with 8 bases that match TRBD2. Germline V lookup: CDR1 SGHVS, CDR2 FQNEAQ. The CDR3 consists of 15 residues. V shed 5 bases and J 4 bases; nucleotides not matched to a gene: 9. This CDR3 is CASSPAPGGGETQYF. The CDR3, as DNA: TGTGCCAGCAGCCCGGCTCCGGGAGGGGGAGAGACCCAGTACTTC.

The V and J genes are TRBV6-1 and TRBJ2-5, with D perhaps TRBD1 or TRBD2 (9 bases each). Germline loops: CDR1 MNHNS, CDR2 SASEGT. Trimming left V 3 bases short and J 6 bases short, with 26 bases between. This CDR3 region has 18 residues. The CDR3 is CASSDPQGAGGILQTQYF. The CDR3 DNA sequence: TGTGCCAGCAGTGATCCACAGGGGGCGGGGGGGATACTACAGACCCAGTACTTC.

Worth noting for this clone: A read error may produce the germline difference seen at one junction end. CDR3 residues: CSAGTGLPTEASF. CDR3 DNA: TGCAGCGCTGGGACAGGGCTTCCCACTGAAGCTTCCTTT. The chain uses TRBV29-1 and TRBJ1-1; 9 bases map to TRBD1. CDR3 size: 13 residues. Germline V gives CDR1 SQVTM, CDR2 ANQGSEA. Full variable domain (rest looked up from reference TRBV29-1 and TRBJ1-1): SAVISQKPSRDICQRGTSLTIQCQVDSQVTMMFWYRQQPGQSLTLIATANQGSEATYESGFVIDKFPISRPNLTFSTLTVSNMSPEDSSIYLCSAGTGLPTEASFGQGTRLTVV.

The genes are TRBV6-5 and TRBJ2-7; tentative D call: TRBD1 (5 bases). V was trimmed by 0 bases and J by 4 bases, leaving 13 bases between them. CDR1 and CDR2 from the germline V gene are MNHEY and SVGAGI. The CDR3 totals 15 residues. The CDR3 sequence: CASSYSSIGDYEQYF. The CDR3 nucleotides read TGTGCCAGCAGTTACTCGAGTATAGGGGATTACGAGCAGTACTTC.

The gene calls are TRBV6-1 and TRBJ1-2; D remains ambiguous. This CDR3 is 13 amino acids long. CDR1 and CDR2 from the germline V gene are MNHNS and SASEGT. V was pared by 3 bases and J by 5 bases, with 10 bases between. As DNA, the CDR3 is TGTGCCAGCAGTGACCACAGCTCATATGGCTACACCTTC. Residues: CASSDHSSYGYTF.